This TCR beta chain was observed in a study of radiotherapy plus CTLA-4 blockade in lung cancer. Whole-study context: Objective response was observed in roughly 20% of patients, and disease control in less than 35%. Points from the study as a whole: Following radiotherapy plus ipilimumab, tumor-derived TCR clones expanded in the blood.

The CDR3 length is 13 residues. CDR1 SEHNR and CDR2 FQNEAQ come from the germline V gene (reference sequence). The trim removed 4 bases at V and 1 base at J, leaving 0 bases unmatched. Turning to this clone: Its antigen is undetermined.

Method: immunoSEQ multiplex PCR; TCRdb's copy keeps in-frame clones and lacks some. Of approximately 94,000 clones in the sample, about four fifths were seen once. This sequence originates from a human donor with non-small cell lung cancer that progressed on radiotherapy plus ipilimumab. The rearrangement joins TRBV7-9 to TRBJ1-2; TRBD1 matches 7 bases. The sample consisted of peripheral blood, taken from a patient treated with radiotherapy plus ipilimumab. CDR3 in DNA: TGTGCCAGCAGCTGGGACAGTAACTATGGCTACACCTTC. Translating it yields CASSWDSNYGYTF. The full variable domain, with the rest looked up from reference TRBV7-9 and TRBJ1-2, is DTGVSQNPRHKITKRGQNVTFRCDPISEHNRLYWYRQTLGQGPEFLTYFQNEAQLEKSRLLSDRFSAERPKGSFSTLEIQRTEQGDSAMYLCASSWDSNYGYTFGSGTRLTVV.